A selection of T cell receptor beta chains follows, all from one sample in a study of Graves' ophthalmopathy and Graves' hyperthyroidism. TCRdb recomputed calls from the multiplex PCR reads with MiXCR, one row per CDR3 protein. This sample has a few hundred thousand distinct CDR3 sequences, with roughly 39% found just once. Sequencing input: peripheral blood or thyroid tissue (not recorded which). Source of these receptors: an adult man with Graves' hyperthyroidism. The CDR3 runs from the conserved cysteine through the conserved F or W. D genes are given only for firm matches. Size values are once, few and many counts, or a class for expanded clones, and some rows have none.

CDR3nt	CDR3aa	len	v_gene	j_gene	d_gene	abundance
TGTGCCAGCAGTCTAGGAGGACTAGCGGGAGGGCGCGACAATGAGCAGTTCTTC	CASSLGGLAGGRDNEQFF	18	TRBV12-3/TRBV12-4	TRBJ2-1	TRBD2	once
TGTGCCAGCAGCCATCCCGGGACAAACTATGGCTACACCTTC	CASSHPGTNYGYTF	14	TRBV4-2	TRBJ1-2	NA	many
TGTGCCAGCAGCCAAGCAGGGTCGAGCCTTAAACTGTTTTTT	CASSQAGSSLKLFF	14	TRBV3-1	TRBJ1-4	NA	NA
TGTGCCAGCAGCCGTGGACAGCACGGAGGGCCCCAGCATTTT	CASSRGQHGGPQHF	14	TRBV5-6	TRBJ1-5	NA	few
TGTGCCAGCAGTTACTCGATTACAGGGGGTGACACTGAAGCTTTCTTT	CASSYSITGGDTEAFF	16	TRBV6-5	TRBJ1-1	TRBD1	many
TGTGCCAGCAGCGCTGGTGGCGGGACAGGGGGTGGCGAGCAGTACTTC	CASSAGGGTGGGEQYF	16	TRBV7-6	TRBJ2-7	TRBD1	NA
TGCAGCGTCGCCAGCAGTAGCTCCTACAATGAGCAGTTCTTC	CSVASSSSYNEQFF	14	TRBV29-1	TRBJ2-1	NA	NA
TGCAGTGCTAGAGATGGCCCAGTGGCTCAGGGCCCCTATGGCTACACCTTC	CSARDGPVAQGPYGYTF	17	TRBV20-1	TRBJ1-2	NA	many
TGTGCCAGCAGCCCCTACTTTACAGGGGAAAGGGAAAAACTGTTTTTT	CASSPYFTGEREKLFF	16	TRBV7-9	TRBJ1-4	TRBD1	many
TGTGCCAGCAGCCCCAGTGGAGTTAGCAATCAGCCCCAGCGTTTT	CASSPSGVSNQPQRF	15	TRBV12-3/TRBV12-4	TRBJ1-5	NA	NA
TGCAGCGTTGGAGAGGGGACAGACCAGCATTTT	CSVGEGTDQHF	11	TRBV29-1	TRBJ1-5	TRBD1	NA
TGTGCCTGGAGTCCAAGCGCCGAAGCTTTCTTT	CAWSPSAEAFF	11	TRBV30	TRBJ1-1	NA	many
TGTGCCAGCAGCTCCCAGGGATCGGGTGAAAAACTGTTTTTT	CASSSQGSGEKLFF	14	TRBV7-9	TRBJ1-4	NA	many
TGTGCCAACCCACGGGGGGACACTGAAGCTTTCTTT	CANPRGDTEAFF	12	TRBV12-3/TRBV12-4	TRBJ1-1	NA	many
TGTGCCAGCAGCACCCCCCCAGATACGCAGTATTTT	CASSTPPDTQYF	12	TRBV9	TRBJ2-3	NA	NA
TGTGCCACCAGCAGAGACAGGGGAGACATTCAGTACTTC	CATSRDRGDIQYF	13	TRBV15	TRBJ2-4	NA	NA
TGCAGCGTGGGGGACACCGCCTATGGCTACACCTTC	CSVGDTAYGYTF	12	TRBV29-1	TRBJ1-2	NA	NA
TGTGCCAGCAACATGGGGACAGACAACTATGGCTACACCTTC	CASNMGTDNYGYTF	14	TRBV9	TRBJ1-2	TRBD1	many
TGTGCCAGCAGTGAATGGCAGACTAGCACAGATACGCAGTATTTT	CASSEWQTSTDTQYF	15	TRBV2	TRBJ2-3	NA	NA
TGCAGTGCTAGGGGTCTTCTTTCGGGATACGAGCAGTACTTC	CSARGLLSGYEQYF	14	TRBV20-1	TRBJ2-7	NA	many
TGCGCCAGCAGCCAAGGAAGGACTGAAGCTTTCTTT	CASSQGRTEAFF	12	TRBV7-2	TRBJ1-1	NA	many
TGTGCCAGCAGCGTTCCGTCCTACAATGAGCAGTTCTTC	CASSVPSYNEQFF	13	TRBV9	TRBJ2-1	NA	once
TGTGCCAGCAGTTTATCAGCAGGAGCCGGGGACACCATATATTTT	CASSLSAGAGDTIYF	15	TRBV27	TRBJ1-3	NA	few
TGTGCCAGTAGTATTTTGGCGGGGGGGTCCACCGGGGAGCTGTTTTTT	CASSILAGGSTGELFF	16	TRBV19	TRBJ2-2	TRBD2	few
TGTGCCACCAGTGAGCCCGGGACCGGGGAGCTGTTTTTT	CATSEPGTGELFF	13	TRBV24-1	TRBJ2-2	NA	NA
TGTGCCAGCAGCTCGTTAGCTAGCCGAGAGACCCAGTACTTC	CASSSLASRETQYF	14	TRBV11-3	TRBJ2-5	NA	NA
TGTGCCACCAGCAGAGATGGGACAGGGACCACTGAAGCTTTCTTT	CATSRDGTGTTEAFF	15	TRBV15	TRBJ1-1	TRBD1	many
TGCAGCCTGGACAGGCAATATGGCTACACCTTC	CSLDRQYGYTF	11	TRBV29-1	TRBJ1-2	TRBD1	once
TGTGCCACCAGAACCCGGACCCTGAACACTGAAGCTTTCTTT	CATRTRTLNTEAFF	14	TRBV12-3/TRBV12-4	TRBJ1-1	NA	many
TGTGCCACCTCTTTCGGCCAGGACGAGACCCAGTACTTC	CATSFGQDETQYF	13	TRBV24-1	TRBJ2-5	NA	many
TGCAGCGTTGGGAGAGCAGGGACCTACGAGCAGTACTTC	CSVGRAGTYEQYF	13	TRBV29-1	TRBJ2-7	NA	many
TGCAGTTTGGGACGGGCCGAGGGATCCTACGAGCAGTACTTC	CSLGRAEGSYEQYF	14	TRBV29-1	TRBJ2-7	NA	NA
TGCGCCAGCAGCTTGAAGAGCGGCGAGCAGTACTTC	CASSLKSGEQYF	12	TRBV5-1	TRBJ2-7	NA	NA
TGTGCCAGCAGCGTCGGGACTCGCGCTCACGGGGAGCTGTTTTTT	CASSVGTRAHGELFF	15	TRBV5-4	TRBJ2-2	NA	NA
TGCGCCAGCAGCTTGGGGCAGACGAGCTCCTACGAGCAGTACTTC	CASSLGQTSSYEQYF	15	TRBV5-1	TRBJ2-7	NA	NA
TGTGCCAGCAGCCGAGCCGGGACTAGCTACGAGCAGTACTTC	CASSRAGTSYEQYF	14	TRBV11-2	TRBJ2-7	TRBD2	many
TGTGCCAGCAGCGTAGCCGGGACAGGGCACACTGAAGCTTTCTTT	CASSVAGTGHTEAFF	15	TRBV9	TRBJ1-1	TRBD1	many
TGTGCCAGCAGTTCCCCGGGACAGGGAAATTACAATTCACCCCTCCACTTT	CASSSPGQGNYNSPLHF	17	TRBV28	TRBJ1-6	TRBD1	NA
TGTGCCAGCAGTGCTCTCGAGATCATGAACACTGAAGCTTTCTTT	CASSALEIMNTEAFF	15	TRBV2	TRBJ1-1	NA	many
TGCAGCTGGAGGGGGACCCAGTACTTC	CSWRGTQYF	9	TRBV20-1	TRBJ2-5	NA	NA
TGCAGTGCCAGCGGGCGGGAATCGGCTTATGGCTACACCTTC	CSASGRESAYGYTF	14	TRBV20-1	TRBJ1-2	NA	once
TGCAGCGTTGAATCCGCAGCCAAGGGATATGGCTACACCTTC	CSVESAAKGYGYTF	14	TRBV29-1	TRBJ1-2	NA	many
TGCGCCAGCAGCTTTTTTTGGGAGGAGACCTACGAGCAGTACTTC	CASSFFWEETYEQYF	15	TRBV5-1	TRBJ2-7	NA	NA
TGTGCCAGCAGCCAAGACCCCCGGGCTGAAGCTTTCTTT	CASSQDPRAEAFF	13	TRBV3-1	TRBJ1-1	NA	NA
TGTGCCATCAGTACCGGGACTAGCGGGGGGGAGACCCAGTACTTC	CAISTGTSGGETQYF	15	TRBV10-3	TRBJ2-5	TRBD2	NA
TGTGCCATCGGGGACTACGAGCAGTACTTC	CAIGDYEQYF	10	TRBV10-3	TRBJ2-7	NA	NA
TGTGCCTGGAGTCGGACGGGGACCAAGCAGTACTTC	CAWSRTGTKQYF	12	TRBV30	TRBJ2-7	NA	few
TGCAGCGTTGCACCCTACAATGAGCAGTTCTTC	CSVAPYNEQFF	11	TRBV29-1	TRBJ2-1	NA	NA
TGCAGCGCCGGGACAGGGCTAAACACTGAAGCTTTCTTT	CSAGTGLNTEAFF	13	TRBV29-1	TRBJ1-1	TRBD1	NA
TGTGCCAGCAGGTCAGGGGGGATTACTAATGAAAAACTGTTTTTT	CASRSGGITNEKLFF	15	TRBV12-3/TRBV12-4	TRBJ1-4	TRBD1	NA
TGTGCCAGTAGTATTGGTAGGTGGGGAGATCAGCCCCAGCATTTT	CASSIGRWGDQPQHF	15	TRBV19	TRBJ1-5	NA	many